One sample yielded the 3 T cell receptor beta chains listed below, sequenced in a study of control samples from healthy donors and cancer patients. Sequencing used immunoSEQ multiplex PCR; TCRdb keeps in-frame clones, though not all of them. The sample has about 140,000 clones; around nine tenths are singletons. Sequenced input: blood. The receptors were sampled from a man aged 30 to 45 in good health.

This clone has just one count. The chain joins TRBV30 to TRBJ1-4, with 7 bases that match TRBD1. The CDR3 loop spans 14 amino acids. J was trimmed by 14 bases and V by 3 bases; bases with no gene match: 15. Germline V gene data show CDR1 as GTSNPN and CDR2 as SVGIG (reference sequence). The CDR3 here is CAWSSSGTVRLLFF. The CDR3 DNA reads as TGTGCCTGGAGCTCCTCCGGGACAGTCCGCCTTCTGTTTTTT. Using reference TRBV30 and TRBJ1-4 for the parts outside the CDR3, the full variable domain is SQTIHQWPATLVQPVGSPLSLECTVEGTSNPNLYWYRQAAGRGLQLLFYSVGIGQISSEVPQNLSASRPQDRQFILSSKKLLLSDSGFYLCAWSSSGTVRLLFFGSGTQLSVL.

This clone was recorded only once. The chain links TRBV29-1 to TRBJ2-2; 8 bases line up with TRBD2. J was trimmed by 4 bases and V by 6 bases; bases with no gene match: 7. The CDR3 contains 14 residues. Germline assignment: CDR1 SQVTM and CDR2 ANQGSEA. The CDR3 DNA reads as TGCAGCGTAAGCGGGGGTTATTCCACCGGGGAGCTGTTTTTT. Translating gives CSVSGGYSTGELFF.

CDR3 sequence reads: CASSVVGAGTDTQYF. DNA for the CDR3: TGTGCCAGCAGTGTGGTGGGGGCCGGCACAGATACGCAGTATTTT. This sequence joins TRBV2 and TRBJ2-3, with D perhaps TRBD1 (6 bases). The CDR3 sequence is 15 residues long. Trimming shortened V by 4 bases and J by 1 base, and 12 bases separated the two germline ends. CDR1 and CDR2 from the germline V gene are SNHLY and FYNNEI.